The entry below describes one T cell receptor (beta chain). Its antigen remains unknown. This record belongs to a study of T cells after yellow fever vaccination. Points from the study as a whole: The secondary response showed a weaker magnitude and a faster peak, day 5 versus 15. Re-detected after boosting: most primary clones, more than 95% of CD4 and less than 90% of CD8.

This CDR3 contains 13 residues. Germline lookup yields CDR1 DFQATT and CDR2 SNEGSKA (reference sequence). TCRdb passed the 5' RACE reads through MiXCR, listing each CDR3 protein once. Altogether 150,000 to 200,000 distinct CDR3 sequences are present, 5.5% to 7.5% being singletons, with the ten largest covering less than 3.5%. The sequence came from a young man who received the YFV17D yellow fever vaccine. The sample here was CD4+ T cells sorted from PBMCs, taken on the day of the first yellow fever vaccination. This chain connects TRBV20-1 to TRBJ2-3, with 8 bases fitting TRBD1. The CDR3 nucleotides read TGCAGGGGCCACGGACAGGGCGCAGATACGCAGTATTTT. Translated: CRGHGQGADTQYF.